Listed below are T cell receptor beta chains from one sample, sequenced in a study of blood T cells in healthy people across ages. TCRdb analysed the 5' RACE reads with MiXCR anew, one entry per CDR3 protein. The profile shows 1.5 million or so distinct CDR3 sequences, approximately 42% of them singletons. Sequences were obtained from blood. These receptors all come from a woman aged 18-29 years in good health. The CDR3 runs from the conserved cysteine through the conserved F or W. The order of the fields is J gene, V gene, D gene, clone size, CDR3 DNA, CDR3 protein. The D gene is left open where the match is weak. Clone size is given for some rows only: seen once, a few or many times, or a class if the clone is expanded.

J gene: TRBJ2-1
V gene: TRBV20-1
D gene: TRBD1
clone size: few
CDR3 DNA: TGCAGTGCTGACGGGACAGCATACAATGAGCAGTTCTTC
CDR3 protein: CSADGTAYNEQFF

J gene: TRBJ1-1
V gene: TRBV7-6
D gene: NA
clone size: NA
CDR3 DNA: TGTGCCAGCAGCGCGGTGGTCACTGAAGCTTTCTTT
CDR3 protein: CASSAVVTEAFF

J gene: TRBJ1-5
V gene: TRBV5-4
D gene: NA
clone size: NA
CDR3 DNA: TGTGCCAGCAGCTTTAATGGCCAGCCCCAGCATTTT
CDR3 protein: CASSFNGQPQHF

J gene: TRBJ2-3
V gene: TRBV5-1
D gene: TRBD1
clone size: few
CDR3 DNA: TGCGCCAGCAGCTGGACAGGGCAAGGGGCAGATACGCAGTATTTT
CDR3 protein: CASSWTGQGADTQYF

J gene: TRBJ2-4
V gene: TRBV3-1
D gene: TRBD2
clone size: few
CDR3 DNA: TGTGCCAGCAGCCCCAGCGGGGGGGCGTGGAACATTCAGTACTTC
CDR3 protein: CASSPSGGAWNIQYF

J gene: TRBJ2-7
V gene: TRBV20-1
D gene: NA
clone size: NA
CDR3 DNA: TGCAGTTTGGGGGAGGCGTCCTACACTGAGCAGTACTTC
CDR3 protein: CSLGEASYTEQYF

J gene: TRBJ1-2
V gene: TRBV30
D gene: NA
clone size: NA
CDR3 DNA: TGTGCCTGTCCTATCGGAACGTTCTCCACCTTC
CDR3 protein: CACPIGTFSTF

J gene: TRBJ2-5
V gene: TRBV27
D gene: NA
clone size: NA
CDR3 DNA: TGTGCCAGCGCGATTGCCGGCGGGGTTTTGTGGTACTTC
CDR3 protein: CASAIAGGVLWYF

J gene: TRBJ2-5
V gene: TRBV6-1
D gene: NA
clone size: few
CDR3 DNA: TGTGCCAGCAGTGAACCCGGACAGAGCCAAGAGACCCAGTACTTC
CDR3 protein: CASSEPGQSQETQYF

J gene: TRBJ1-2
V gene: TRBV7-9
D gene: TRBD1
clone size: NA
CDR3 DNA: TGTGCCAGCAGACAAACAGGGGAGGCCACCTTC
CDR3 protein: CASRQTGEATF

J gene: TRBJ2-6
V gene: TRBV28
D gene: NA
clone size: many
CDR3 DNA: TGTGCCAGCACCCGCTCTGGGGCCAACGTCCTGACTTTC
CDR3 protein: CASTRSGANVLTF

J gene: TRBJ2-3
V gene: TRBV10-3
D gene: NA
clone size: NA
CDR3 DNA: TGTGCCATCAACAACCAAGCTAACACAGATACGCAGTATTTT
CDR3 protein: CAINNQANTDTQYF

J gene: TRBJ2-3
V gene: TRBV15
D gene: NA
clone size: few
CDR3 DNA: TGTGCCACCAGCAGAGATGAAACGGTCGCAGATACGCAGTATTTT
CDR3 protein: CATSRDETVADTQYF

J gene: TRBJ2-4
V gene: TRBV4-1
D gene: NA
clone size: NA
CDR3 DNA: TGCGCCAGCAGCCAAAAAAGGACTCGCTCCGTATCAAACATTCAGTACTTC
CDR3 protein: CASSQKRTRSVSNIQYF

J gene: TRBJ2-1
V gene: TRBV27
D gene: TRBD2
clone size: few
CDR3 DNA: TGTGCCAGCAGTTTACGTAGCGGGGGGATGGATGAGCAGTTCTTC
CDR3 protein: CASSLRSGGMDEQFF

J gene: TRBJ2-3
V gene: TRBV12-3/TRBV12-4
D gene: NA
clone size: NA
CDR3 DNA: TGTGCTAGCAGCTATAGCTTGACCGCAGATACGCAGTATTTT
CDR3 protein: CASSYSLTADTQYF

J gene: TRBJ2-6
V gene: TRBV19
D gene: NA
clone size: few
CDR3 DNA: TGTGCCAGTAGCCTCTCGGCGACCAACGTCCTGACTTTC
CDR3 protein: CASSLSATNVLTF

J gene: TRBJ1-2
V gene: TRBV20-1
D gene: TRBD1
clone size: NA
CDR3 DNA: TGCAGTGCTAGCCTTTATGAGACAGGGGGCGCGGATGGCTACACCTTC
CDR3 protein: CSASLYETGGADGYTF

J gene: TRBJ2-5
V gene: TRBV12-5
D gene: TRBD2
clone size: NA
CDR3 DNA: TGTGCTAGTGCTAGCGGATTCCAAGAGGCCCAGTACTTC
CDR3 protein: CASASGFQEAQYF

J gene: TRBJ2-5
V gene: TRBV20-1
D gene: NA
clone size: NA
CDR3 DNA: TGCAGTGCTAGAATCCCGGGTCGGGAGACCCAGTACTTC
CDR3 protein: CSARIPGRETQYF

J gene: TRBJ2-1
V gene: TRBV3-1
D gene: TRBD2
clone size: NA
CDR3 DNA: TGTGCCAGCAGCTTCCCGAAAGCCGGGACTAGCGGGTTCCTTTACAATGAGCAGTTCTTC
CDR3 protein: CASSFPKAGTSGFLYNEQFF

J gene: TRBJ1-1
V gene: TRBV10-3
D gene: TRBD1
clone size: NA
CDR3 DNA: TGTGCCATCAGTGTACGTCAGGGGGGCGTCTCGATGAACACTGAAGCTTTCTTT
CDR3 protein: CAISVRQGGVSMNTEAFF

J gene: TRBJ1-2
V gene: TRBV7-9
D gene: NA
clone size: NA
CDR3 DNA: TGTGCCAGCACCGTCGGGGGGCTTAACTATGGCTACACCTTC
CDR3 protein: CASTVGGLNYGYTF

J gene: TRBJ2-2
V gene: TRBV29-1
D gene: NA
clone size: few
CDR3 DNA: TGCAGCGTTGAATCGCCGAACACCGGGGAGCTGTTTTTT
CDR3 protein: CSVESPNTGELFF

J gene: TRBJ1-5
V gene: TRBV12-3/TRBV12-4
D gene: TRBD1
clone size: NA
CDR3 DNA: TGTGCCAGCAGTCCCGGGACAGGGAGTATTCGTCAGCCCCAGCATTTT
CDR3 protein: CASSPGTGSIRQPQHF

J gene: TRBJ1-1
V gene: TRBV2
D gene: NA
clone size: NA
CDR3 DNA: TGTGCCAGCAGCATAGGGGGGATTGCTTTCTTT
CDR3 protein: CASSIGGIAFF

J gene: TRBJ1-3
V gene: TRBV20-1
D gene: NA
clone size: NA
CDR3 DNA: TGCAGTGCTAGAGATTCCCAGTCTGGAAACACCATATATTTT
CDR3 protein: CSARDSQSGNTIYF

J gene: TRBJ1-5
V gene: TRBV5-5
D gene: TRBD1
clone size: NA
CDR3 DNA: TGTGCCAGCACCATGACAGGGGGCAAGGGCAATCAGCCCCAGCATTTT
CDR3 protein: CASTMTGGKGNQPQHF

J gene: TRBJ2-3
V gene: TRBV30
D gene: NA
clone size: NA
CDR3 DNA: TGTGCCTGGAGTGTTGGGGGAGATACGCAGTATTTT
CDR3 protein: CAWSVGGDTQYF

J gene: TRBJ1-1
V gene: TRBV6-1
D gene: NA
clone size: NA
CDR3 DNA: TGTGCCAGCAGGAGGGTCGTAAATGAAGCTTTCTTT
CDR3 protein: CASRRVVNEAFF

J gene: TRBJ2-1
V gene: TRBV29-1
D gene: NA
clone size: few
CDR3 DNA: TGCAGCGTTGTGAGGGTCCCCAATGAGCAGTTCTTC
CDR3 protein: CSVVRVPNEQFF

J gene: TRBJ2-3
V gene: TRBV7-9
D gene: TRBD2
clone size: NA
CDR3 DNA: TGTGCCAGCAGCCTAAGGAGGGGACTAGCGGTCAAGGATACGCAGTATTTT
CDR3 protein: CASSLRRGLAVKDTQYF

J gene: TRBJ2-3
V gene: TRBV28
D gene: NA
clone size: NA
CDR3 DNA: TGTGCCAGCAGGAATACGGCGGGCTCCACAGATACGCAGTATTTT
CDR3 protein: CASRNTAGSTDTQYF

J gene: TRBJ1-2
V gene: TRBV12-3/TRBV12-4
D gene: NA
clone size: many
CDR3 DNA: TGTGCCAGCACCCCTGGGGAGGGCTCTAACTATGGCTACACCTTC
CDR3 protein: CASTPGEGSNYGYTF

J gene: TRBJ2-7
V gene: TRBV11-1
D gene: NA
clone size: few
CDR3 DNA: TGTGCCAGCAGCTTAGCCACGGGCTCACCCTACGAGCAGTACTTC
CDR3 protein: CASSLATGSPYEQYF

J gene: TRBJ1-2
V gene: TRBV13
D gene: NA
clone size: NA
CDR3 DNA: TGTGCCAGCAGCTTAGGACAGGTGAAGGAAGGCTACACCTTC
CDR3 protein: CASSLGQVKEGYTF

J gene: TRBJ2-7
V gene: TRBV5-1
D gene: NA
clone size: few
CDR3 DNA: TGCGCCAGCAGCCAGAATTCAGACGAGCAGTACTTC
CDR3 protein: CASSQNSDEQYF

J gene: TRBJ1-5
V gene: TRBV4-1
D gene: TRBD1
clone size: NA
CDR3 DNA: TGCGCCAGCAGCCGCTTCCGGGACAGGGCTTGGCCCCAGCATTTT
CDR3 protein: CASSRFRDRAWPQHF

J gene: TRBJ2-1
V gene: TRBV5-1
D gene: TRBD2
clone size: NA
CDR3 DNA: TGCGCCAGCAGCTTGCGGACTAGCGGGGGGGACAATGAGCAGTTCTTC
CDR3 protein: CASSLRTSGGDNEQFF

J gene: TRBJ2-7
V gene: TRBV5-5
D gene: NA
clone size: NA
CDR3 DNA: TGTGCCAGCAGCTTGGCCGAGCTTCGGCAGAATGAGCAGTACTTC
CDR3 protein: CASSLAELRQNEQYF

J gene: TRBJ2-5
V gene: TRBV6-5
D gene: TRBD2
clone size: few
CDR3 DNA: TGTGCCAGCAGTTACTCCCGTGCCCGGGGGGAGGAGACCCAGTACTTC
CDR3 protein: CASSYSRARGEETQYF

J gene: TRBJ2-1
V gene: TRBV6-2/TRBV6-3
D gene: TRBD2
clone size: NA
CDR3 DNA: TGTGCCAGCAGTTACTCGCGGGCTAGCGGGAGGGGGAGTAGGGATGAGCAGTTCTTC
CDR3 protein: CASSYSRASGRGSRDEQFF

J gene: TRBJ1-2
V gene: TRBV4-2
D gene: NA
clone size: NA
CDR3 DNA: TGTGCCAGCAGCCAAGATGGCGACAGCAAGTATGGCTACACCTTC
CDR3 protein: CASSQDGDSKYGYTF

J gene: TRBJ2-1
V gene: TRBV7-9
D gene: NA
clone size: NA
CDR3 DNA: TGTGCCAGCAGCTGGAGGGCCGGTGATGAGCAGTTCTTC
CDR3 protein: CASSWRAGDEQFF

J gene: TRBJ2-3
V gene: TRBV27
D gene: TRBD2
clone size: NA
CDR3 DNA: TGTGCCAGTCAGGCCGGGACTAGCGGAGATAGACCGCAGTATTTT
CDR3 protein: CASQAGTSGDRPQYF

J gene: TRBJ2-7
V gene: TRBV27
D gene: NA
clone size: few
CDR3 DNA: TGTGCCAGCAGTTTAGTCCGACAATCAGGCTACGAGCAGTACTTC
CDR3 protein: CASSLVRQSGYEQYF

J gene: TRBJ2-3
V gene: TRBV29-1
D gene: NA
clone size: once
CDR3 DNA: TGCAGCGTTGTTGTACAGGGAAGGCGAACAGATACGCAGTATTTT
CDR3 protein: CSVVVQGRRTDTQYF

J gene: TRBJ1-2
V gene: TRBV6-5
D gene: NA
clone size: many
CDR3 DNA: TGTGCCAGCAGTTTGGACCGCTATGGCTACACCTTC
CDR3 protein: CASSLDRYGYTF

J gene: TRBJ1-1
V gene: TRBV18
D gene: NA
clone size: few
CDR3 DNA: TGTGCCAGCTCAGACCAGGAGAACACTGAAGCTTTCTTT
CDR3 protein: CASSDQENTEAFF

J gene: TRBJ2-1
V gene: TRBV6-6
D gene: NA
clone size: NA
CDR3 DNA: TGTGCCAGCAGAACGGACGGGTGGAAAAACAATGAGCAGTTCTTC
CDR3 protein: CASRTDGWKNNEQFF